The 14 T cell receptor beta chains below come from one sample, sequenced in a study of CD8 T cells in ankylosing spondylitis. TCRdb passed the 5' RACE reads through MiXCR, listing each CDR3 protein once. The sample has some 150,000 distinct CDR3 sequences, around 45% seen once; the top ten hold 12% to 15%. Sequencing was done on a sample of synovial fluid, either unsorted or a sorted T cell fraction (not recorded which). The receptors shown here come from a male donor with ankylosing spondylitis.

This clonotype occurred a few times. This chain links TRBV15 with TRBJ2-2; perhaps TRBD2 as D (5 bases). The CDR3 sequence is 14 residues long. Trimming stripped 1 base from V and 4 bases from J, with 7 bases between. Per the germline V gene, CDR1 is LNHNV and CDR2 is YYDKDF (reference sequence). CDR3 in DNA: TGTGCCACCAGCAGAGGGAGGAGCACCGGGGAGCTGTTTTTT. It codes for CATSRGRSTGELFF.

This chain links TRBV5-1 with TRBJ2-7; D might be TRBD1 or TRBD2, each matching 5 bases. The CDR3 totals 15 residues. V gave up 0 bases and J gave up 2 bases, with 12 bases separating them. CDR1 and CDR2 (germline): SGHRS, YFSETQ. The CDR3 here is CASSLEAGTPYEQYF. DNA for the CDR3: TGCGCCAGCAGCTTGGAGGCTGGGACCCCCTACGAGCAGTACTTC. Based on the CDR3 plus reference TRBV5-1 and TRBJ2-7, the full variable domain is KAGVTQTPRYLIKTRGQQVTLSCSPISGHRSVSWYQQTPGQGLQFLFEYFSETQRNKGNFPGRFSGRQFSNSRSEMNVSTLELGDSALYLCASSLEAGTPYEQYFGPGTRLTVT.

The V and J genes are TRBV5-6 and TRBJ2-3; 8 nucleotides match TRBD2. The length of the CDR3 is 16 residues. Germline V lookup: CDR1 SGHDT, CDR2 YYEEEE. V dropped 4 bases and J dropped 1; count of bases not matched to a gene: 8. For the CDR3, the DNA is TGTGCCAGCAGCCCTGCTCTGCGGGAGGGCACAGATACGCAGTATTTT. This gives the protein CASSPALREGTDTQYF.

The chain carries TRBV4-1 and TRBJ1-2; D is unclear. CDR3 length equals 16 residues. Trimming cost V 2 bases and J 5 bases, with 18 bases left between them. CDR1 MGHRA and CDR2 YSYEKL come from the germline V gene. The CDR3 DNA reads as TGCGCCAGCAGCCAACCCCCCCGCCAGGCGCATTATGGCTACACCTTC. As protein: CASSQPPRQAHYGYTF.

The gene calls are TRBV20-1 and TRBJ2-2; D is tentatively TRBD1 or TRBD2 (6 bases each). This CDR3 region has 14 residues. Between the trimmed V and J ends, which lost 0 bases and 5 bases, there was a span of 10 bases. CDR1 and CDR2 (germline): DFQATT, SNEGSKA (reference sequence). CDR3 in amino acids: CSARDSGATGELFF. In DNA form, the CDR3 reads TGCAGTGCTAGAGACTCGGGGGCGACCGGGGAGCTGTTTTTT.

The rearrangement joins TRBV28 to TRBJ1-6; tentative D call: TRBD1 (5 bases). V lost 7 bases, J lost 10 bases, and 17 bases lay in between. Germline V gene data show CDR1 as MDHEN and CDR2 as SYDVKM. The CDR3 extends over 14 amino acids. CDR3 residues: CASMRKGIGSPLHF. CDR3 DNA: TGTGCCAGCATGAGGAAGGGGATAGGGTCACCCCTCCACTTT. The whole variable domain, filled in from reference TRBV28 and TRBJ1-6, reads DVKVTQSSRYLVKRTGEKVFLECVQDMDHENMFWYRQDPGLGLRLIYFSYDVKMKEKGDIPEGYSVSREKKERFSLILESASTNQTSMYLCASMRKGIGSPLHFGNGTRLTVT.

Only one count was recorded for this clonotype. The chain has TRBV6-2 or TRBV6-3 and TRBJ2-3, with 11 bases that match TRBD2. CDR1 and CDR2 (germline): MNHEY, SVGEGT. This CDR3 has 19 amino acids. V lost 0 bases to trimming and J lost 0 bases; unmatched junction nucleotides: 8. Here the CDR3 DNA reads TGTGCCAGCAGTTACTCGACACGGACTAGCGGGTGGAGCACAGATACGCAGTATTTT. It specifies CASSYSTRTSGWSTDTQYF.

The J gene is TRBJ1-2, the V gene TRBV5-1, with D possibly being TRBD1 (5 bases). This CDR3 region has 14 residues. Per the germline V gene, CDR1 is SGHRS and CDR2 is YFSETQ. The V end lost 1 base, the J end lost 7 bases, and 14 bases lay between the germline ends. The CDR3 sequence is CASSLRSQGPGYTF. The CDR3 DNA is TGCGCCAGCAGCTTGCGATCTCAGGGACCTGGCTACACCTTC.

The rearrangement joins TRBV13 to TRBJ2-1; 8 bases fit TRBD1. Per germline, CDR1 PRHDT and CDR2 FYEKMQ (reference sequence). V shed 4 bases and J 10 bases; nucleotides not matched to a gene: 9. There are 14 residues in the CDR3. The CDR3 region has the DNA TGTGCCAGCAGCTCTGGACAGGGCTATTTCGAGCAGTTCTTC. This translates into CASSSGQGYFEQFF.

The chain carries TRBV15 and TRBJ2-5; D is uncertain. V lost 3 bases, J lost 0 bases, and 8 bases lay in between. CDR1 and CDR2 from the germline V gene are LNHNV and YYDKDF (reference sequence). This CDR3 spans 14 amino acids. CDR3 sequence: CATSSPHDQETQYF. In nucleotides, the CDR3 is TGTGCCACCAGCAGCCCCCATGACCAAGAGACCCAGTACTTC.

This clonotype was seen a handful of times. The chain links TRBV7-6 to TRBJ2-5, with a weak D call TRBD2 (6 bases). This CDR3 is built from 13 residues. The germline V gene encodes CDR1 SGHVS and CDR2 FNYEAQ. Trimming left V 5 bases short and J 7 bases short, with 14 bases between. In nucleotides, the CDR3 is TGTGCCAGCAGCAGGGACTCTGGAGGGACCCAGTACTTC. Translating it yields CASSRDSGGTQYF.

The genes are TRBV2 and TRBJ2-4; maybe TRBD2 (6 bases). The CDR3 spans 17 residues. Germline CDR1 reads SNHLY; CDR2 reads FYNNEI. The V end lost 6 bases, the J end lost 0 bases, and 18 bases lay between the germline ends. The CDR3 loop reads CASSERAWRLAKNIQYF. As DNA, the CDR3 is TGTGCCAGCAGCGAGCGGGCCTGGAGACTAGCCAAAAACATTCAGTACTTC.

This clonotype turned up a few times. The chain uses TRBV5-1 and TRBJ1-1; TRBD1 aligns across 8 bases. Germline CDR1 is SGHRS and CDR2 is YFSETQ. V lost 0 bases and J lost 7; bases outside the gene matches: 11. The CDR3 totals 16 residues. The CDR3: CASSLAGGRGHFEAFF. DNA for the CDR3: TGCGCCAGCAGCTTGGCGGGTGGCAGGGGGCATTTTGAAGCTTTCTTT.

The V call is TRBV6-5, the J call TRBJ2-7; D is possibly TRBD2 (6 bases). With 2 bases removed from V and 0 bases from J, the gap between germline ends came to 17 bases. Germline V gene data show CDR1 as MNHEY and CDR2 as SVGAGI. This CDR3 spans 17 amino acids. CDR3 loop: CASSYPRRGNISYEQYF. For the CDR3, the DNA is TGTGCCAGCAGTTACCCCAGGCGGGGAAACATCTCCTACGAGCAGTACTTC.